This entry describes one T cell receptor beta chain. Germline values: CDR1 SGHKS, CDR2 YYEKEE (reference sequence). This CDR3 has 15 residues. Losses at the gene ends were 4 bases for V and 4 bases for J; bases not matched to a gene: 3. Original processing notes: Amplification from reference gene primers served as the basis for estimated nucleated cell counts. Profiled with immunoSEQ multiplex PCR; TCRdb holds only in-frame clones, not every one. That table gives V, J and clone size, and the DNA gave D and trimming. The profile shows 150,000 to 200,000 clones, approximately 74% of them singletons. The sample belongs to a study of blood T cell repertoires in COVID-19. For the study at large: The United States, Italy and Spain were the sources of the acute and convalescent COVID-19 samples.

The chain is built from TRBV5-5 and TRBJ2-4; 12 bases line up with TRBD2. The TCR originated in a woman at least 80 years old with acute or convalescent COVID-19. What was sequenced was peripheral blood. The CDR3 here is CASSSLAGGKNIQYF. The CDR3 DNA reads TGTGCCAGCAGCAGTCTAGCGGGAGGGAAAAACATTCAGTACTTC.